This T cell receptor beta chain comes out of a study of blood T cell repertoires in COVID-19 (dated by TCRdb to the early 2020s). About the investigation overall: Collaborator samples came from the United States, Italy and Spain and covered acute and convalescent phases of COVID-19. The material from the prospective study consisted of cDNA or gDNA derived from T cells, B-cell-depleted T cells, or PBMCs. The dataset comprised deeply sampled blood TCRbeta repertoires from subjects exposed to, actively infected with, or recovered from COVID-19. The repertoires were released in a freely available public database intended as a resource for research on the immune response to SARS-CoV-2. Samples were obtained from the ongoing ImmuneRACE study (first 160 participants) and from 950 to 1,500 subjects provided by 6 global collaborators. The sample metadata nearly always contained a de-identified subject ID, COVID-19 status, age in years and sex. Where available, HLA class I and class II types were taken from metadata supplied by the sample provider and were not determined by assay-based typing. On the study overall, not on this receptor specifically: The amount of clinical and demographic metadata varied by source and participant and was provided uncurated.

V loses 1 base at its end and J loses 5 bases; junction bases beyond the gene matches: 4. The CDR3 numbers 16 residues from cysteine through phenylalanine. The kept DNA is CDR3 alone, 48 bases in frame from the first base. The germline V gene sets CDR1 to SGHTA and CDR2 to FQGNSA. Each collaborating institution followed its own protocols to collect whole blood in K2EDTA tubes. For TCRbeta analysis, collaborators shipped samples in one of three forms: frozen whole blood, isolated PBMCs, or DNA extracted from either of those sample types. As for this clone: This clone's antigen is unknown. No per-base quality is available; no much larger clone lies one base away.

TCRbeta CDR3 regions were amplified from genomic DNA by means of the immunoSEQ Assay, a bias-controlled multiplex PCR. In the paper's pipeline: Within the assay, amplification of reference gene primers was used to estimate how many nucleated cells each sample contained. To quantify the absolute abundance of each unique TCRbeta CDR3 rearrangement, sequence reads were collapsed and filtered. Productive Simpson clonality was computed per sample as the square root of Simpson's diversity index over productive rearrangements. The table was pulled from immuneACCESS by TCRdb, which kept in-frame rearrangements only. Such tables lose some clones; where checked, under half of the loss comes from unresolved V genes, and the rest has no known cause. Clonal size and the V and J genes are those of that table, whereas D and trimming came from the DNA. Across this sample there are approximately 70,000 clones, with roughly 80% seen only once. The ten largest make up 8% to 10% of the sample.

The sequenced material came from peripheral blood. Rearrangement joined TRBV7-2 to TRBJ2-3; TRBD1 aligns with 12 central bases. This clonotype was obtained from an elderly woman with acute or convalescent COVID-19. The CDR3 here reads CASSLGGQGAIDTQYF. The DNA sequence reads TGTGCCAGCAGCTTAGGGGGACAGGGGGCCATAGATACGCAGTATTTT.